This TCR beta chain was sequenced during a study of identical twins. Overall study results and limits: Cross-sectional statistics, not tracking of the same donors, supported the conclusions. Out-of-frame alpha sequences shared by twins showed excess low generation probability. Beta out-of-frame sequences showed weaker excess sharing between twins. Models underestimated out-of-frame TCR alpha sharing in monozygotic twins.

Regarding this clonotype: The target antigen is unknown.

The length of the CDR3 is 14 residues. In germline, CDR1 is KGHDR, CDR2 SFDVKD. V gave up 4 bases and J gave up 6 bases; unmatched junction bases: 4. Via MiXCR, TCRdb re-called the 5' RACE reads, giving one row per CDR3 protein. The repertoire has 1.5 million to 2 million distinct CDR3 sequences, around a third of them found once; the top ten carry 0.25% to 0.3%. Sequencing input: cord blood. This TCR came from a newborn girl in good health. V and J are TRBV24-1 and TRBJ1-5; TRBD1 matches at 8 bases. CDR3 sequence: CATSETGAFQPQHF. The CDR3 nucleotides read TGTGCCACCAGTGAGACAGGGGCTTTTCAGCCCCAGCATTTT.